Listed below are T cell receptor beta chains from one sample, sequenced in a study of T cells in localized non-small cell lung cancer. Data came from immunoSEQ multiplex PCR; TCRdb stores just in-frame clones and leaves some out. The repertoire holds 50,000 to 65,000 clones, with about three quarters as singletons. The starting material was PBMCs, obtained before any cancer treatment. The origin of the receptors is a woman aged 35-75 years with stage II lung adenocarcinoma. CDR3s leave out the opening cysteine and the closing phenylalanine or tryptophan.

v_call	j_call	cdr3_aa
TRBV28	TRBJ1-1	ASNTPGREAF
TRBV6-6	TRBJ2-5	ASSYGGAETQY
TRBV30	TRBJ1-6	AWKREFSYNSPLH
TRBV18	TRBJ1-5	ASSPARGNVGNQPQH
TRBV28	TRBJ2-7	ASNVEQGASYEQY
TRBV10-3	TRBJ1-3	AIRPGNSGNTIY
TRBV6-5	TRBJ2-2	ASGRAGELF
TRBV27	TRBJ1-1	ASARAESGTEAF
TRBV28	TRBJ2-1	ASSLGWGTNNEQF
TRBV4-1	TRBJ1-5	ASSQEGHRPQH
TRBV14	TRBJ2-1	ASSQTLTSGQF
TRBV9	TRBJ2-1	ASSVGGYNNEQF
TRBV29-1	TRBJ2-6	SVEGGGSGESGANVLT
TRBV28	TRBJ1-5	ASSRQGTNQPQH
TRBV19	TRBJ1-2	ASSTGIQSYYYGYT
TRBV19	TRBJ2-3	ASRRQGGRGTDTQY
TRBV28	TRBJ1-5	ASSLMAGPHQPQH
TRBV5-8	TRBJ2-1	ASSLTASNEQF
TRBV19	TRBJ1-4	ASSLGRTSNEKLF
TRBV5-6	TRBJ1-2	ASSLGDYFYGYT
TRBV19	TRBJ1-5	ASSSQEAPSNQPQH
TRBV9	TRBJ2-3	ASSVRGLTDTQY
TRBV29-1	TRBJ1-1	SALDDTNTEAF
TRBV14	TRBJ2-5	ASSQEGGLAGSQETQY
TRBV7-3	TRBJ2-1	ASSYWGDNEQF
TRBV5-1	TRBJ2-5	ASRTSSGQETQY
TRBV28	TRBJ2-2	ASSLETATGELF
TRBV10-1	TRBJ2-1	ASSDLTGTSYNEQF
TRBV6-5	TRBJ2-7	ASSYEGTGPYEQY
TRBV7-3	TRBJ2-3	ASSLQGGDTQY
TRBV12-5	TRBJ1-2	ASGLVSGTSNYGYT
TRBV2	TRBJ2-1	ASSIVGDNEQF
TRBV10-3	TRBJ2-3	AIWTSGGGADTQY
TRBV30	TRBJ2-7	AWSRNKGYEQY
TRBV11-2	TRBJ1-1	ASRSPGGGFEAF
TRBV21-1	TRBJ2-2	ASSNGTGIEELF
TRBV2	TRBJ2-2	ASIPFGGELF
TRBV7-2	TRBJ1-2	ASSLGTPRGVGYGYT
TRBV29-1	TRBJ1-3	SVEGSGNTIY
TRBV9	TRBJ2-2	ASSVVPGLAGTGELF
TRBV2	TRBJ2-2	ASSDGIAGNTGELF
TRBV9	TRBJ2-1	ASSVEGGRNNEQF
TRBV7-3	TRBJ2-2	ASSLPGHRNTGELF
TRBV27	TRBJ2-3	ASGKLGTSGARGRDTQY
TRBV14	TRBJ1-1	ASSQVGGETFSEAF
TRBV28	TRBJ1-2	ASRVGGAGYGYT
TRBV25-1	TRBJ2-3	ASSEKRGAEGPDTQY
TRBV11-2	TRBJ1-1	ASSLWGNTEAF
TRBV5-6	TRBJ1-3	ASSLDAGNTIY
TRBV5-1	TRBJ1-2	ASRESNYGYT
TRBV10-2	TRBJ2-5	ASSEGGLETQY
TRBV5-1	TRBJ2-2	ASSLAPGGAGTGELF
TRBV5-1	TRBJ2-1	ASSLEGGDGRGSYNEQF
TRBV30	TRBJ1-1	AWSVHQGGPMKAF